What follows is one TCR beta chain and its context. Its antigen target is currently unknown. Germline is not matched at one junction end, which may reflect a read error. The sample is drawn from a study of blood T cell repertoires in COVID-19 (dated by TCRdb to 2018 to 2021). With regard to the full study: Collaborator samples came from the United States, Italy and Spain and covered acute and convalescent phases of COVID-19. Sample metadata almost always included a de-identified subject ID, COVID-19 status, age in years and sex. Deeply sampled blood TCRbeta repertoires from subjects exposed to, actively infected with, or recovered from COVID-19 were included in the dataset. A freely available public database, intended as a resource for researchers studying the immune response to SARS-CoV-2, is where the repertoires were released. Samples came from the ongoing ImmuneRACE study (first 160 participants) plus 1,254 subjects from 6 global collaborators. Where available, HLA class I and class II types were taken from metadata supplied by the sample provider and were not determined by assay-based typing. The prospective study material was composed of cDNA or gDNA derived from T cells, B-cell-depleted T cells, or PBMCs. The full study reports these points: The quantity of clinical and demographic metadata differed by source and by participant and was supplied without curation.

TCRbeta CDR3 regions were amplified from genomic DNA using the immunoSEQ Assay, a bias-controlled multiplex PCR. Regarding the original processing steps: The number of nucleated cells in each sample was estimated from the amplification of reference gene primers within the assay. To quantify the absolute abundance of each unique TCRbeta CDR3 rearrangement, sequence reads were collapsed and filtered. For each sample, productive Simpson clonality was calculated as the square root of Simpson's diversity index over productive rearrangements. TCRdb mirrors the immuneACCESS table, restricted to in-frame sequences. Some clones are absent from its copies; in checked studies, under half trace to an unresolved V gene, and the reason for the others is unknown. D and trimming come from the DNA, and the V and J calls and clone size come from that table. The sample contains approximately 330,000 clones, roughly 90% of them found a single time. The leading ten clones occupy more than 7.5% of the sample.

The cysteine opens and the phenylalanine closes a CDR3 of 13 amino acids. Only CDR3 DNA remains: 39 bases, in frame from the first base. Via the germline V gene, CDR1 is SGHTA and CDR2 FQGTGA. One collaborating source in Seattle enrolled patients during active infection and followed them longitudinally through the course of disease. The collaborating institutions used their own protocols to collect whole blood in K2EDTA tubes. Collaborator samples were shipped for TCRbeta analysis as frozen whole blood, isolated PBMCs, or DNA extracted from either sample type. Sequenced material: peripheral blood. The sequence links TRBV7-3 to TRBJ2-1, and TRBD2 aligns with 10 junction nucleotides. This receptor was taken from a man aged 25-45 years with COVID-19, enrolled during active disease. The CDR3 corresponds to CASSLTPAGGPLF. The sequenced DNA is TGTGCCAGCAGCTTAACGCCAGCGGGAGGGCCGCTCTTC.